The 9 T cell receptor beta chains reported below all come from one sample, sequenced in a study of blood T cell repertoires in COVID-19. Measured with immunoSEQ multiplex PCR; TCRdb has only the in-frame clones, and not every one. The sample lists roughly 27,000 clones, roughly 91% occurring once. The sequenced sample was peripheral blood. These receptors all come from a human donor with active COVID-19. The donor label of this sample is uncertain.

V and J are TRBV5-4 and TRBJ1-2, with TRBD1 matching over 7 bases. The CDR3 is made up of 14 amino acids. The ends lost 1 base at V and 5 bases at J; junction bases unmatched: 5. In germline, CDR1 is SGHNT, CDR2 YYREEE (reference sequence). CDR3 sequence: CASSLRGRTYGYTF. The CDR3 bases are TGTGCCAGCAGCTTGAGGGGGCGCACTTATGGCTACACCTTC.

The rearrangement links TRBV20-1 to TRBJ2-2; 12 bases map to TRBD2. Germline V gives CDR1 DFQATT, CDR2 SNEGSKA (reference sequence). V shed 3 bases and J 5 bases; nucleotides not matched to a gene: 7. The CDR3 is 16 amino acids. In DNA, the CDR3 is TGCAGTGCTAGTCGACTAGCGGGGGCAGGGACCGGGGAGCTGTTTTTT. This gives the protein CSASRLAGAGTGELFF.

V is TRBV9 and J is TRBJ2-5; D not resolved. Trimming removed 0 bases at V and 1 base at J, with 7 bases between. Per germline, CDR1 SGDLS and CDR2 YYNGEE. CDR3 size: 14 residues. This CDR3 reads CASSVGPGQETQYF. CDR3 nucleotide sequence: TGTGCCAGCAGCGTAGGCCCAGGCCAAGAGACCCAGTACTTC.

The J gene is TRBJ1-6, the V gene TRBV5-1, with 8 bases that match TRBD1. Germline V lookup: CDR1 SGHRS, CDR2 YFSETQ. CDR3 size: 15 residues. V gave up 0 bases and J gave up 7 bases; unmatched junction bases: 3. The chain's CDR3 is CASSLGTGNNSPLHF. In DNA, the CDR3 is TGCGCCAGCAGCTTGGGGACAGGGAACAATTCACCCCTCCACTTT.

The chain has TRBV6-4 and TRBJ1-4; D ambiguous. The CDR3 length is 14 residues. Per germline, CDR1 MRHNA and CDR2 SNTAGT. V shed 7 bases and J shed 7 bases, with 16 bases lying between them. The CDR3 DNA is TGTGCCAGCACTGTGATACGGTCGGGTGAAAAACTGTTTTTT. Translating gives CASTVIRSGEKLFF.

The chain couples TRBV18 to TRBJ1-6; 8 nucleotides line up with TRBD1. The CDR3 is made up of 13 amino acids. Germline CDR1 reads KGHSH; CDR2 reads LQKENI. After removal of 4 bases from V and 10 bases from J, the junction contained 3 bases not matched to a gene. The CDR3 DNA follows: TGTGCCAGCTCACTGGACAGGGTCTCACCCCTCCACTTT. Translation gives CASSLDRVSPLHF. The full variable domain, its missing parts supplied by reference TRBV18 and TRBJ1-6, is NAGVMQNPRHLVRRRGQEARLRCSPMKGHSHVYWYRQLPEEGLKFMVYLQKENIIDESGMPKERFSAEFPKEGPSILRIQQVVRGDSAAYFCASSLDRVSPLHFGNGTRLTVT.

The J gene is TRBJ2-3, the V gene TRBV12-5; no firm D call. This CDR3 is 15 amino acids long. CDR1 and CDR2 (germline): LGHNT, FRNRAP. The germline V and J ends were trimmed by 2 bases and 8 bases, with 17 bases remaining between them. CDR3 nucleotide sequence: TGTGCTAGTGGTTTGTGGCTATCCACATCGGGTACGCAGTATTTT. This translates into CASGLWLSTSGTQYF.

The rearrangement links TRBV6-5 to TRBJ2-7; no clear D. CDR1 is MNHEY, CDR2 SVGAGI, per germline. This CDR3 comprises 15 residues. Trimming left V 0 bases short and J 0 bases short, with 9 bases between. The CDR3 DNA follows: TGTGCCAGCAGTTACTCCGACTCCACCTCCTACGAGCAGTACTTC. Protein sequence: CASSYSDSTSYEQYF.

The chain links TRBV7-3 to TRBJ2-3; 15 positions match TRBD2. The CDR3 has 18 amino acids. V was pared by 5 bases and J by 3 bases, with 9 bases of the junction left unmatched. CDR1 and CDR2 (germline): SGHTA, FQGTGA. The CDR3 spells CASSRGLAGGPVTDTQYF. DNA of the CDR3: TGTGCCAGCAGCCGTGGACTAGCGGGAGGGCCTGTAACAGATACGCAGTATTTT.